This T cell receptor beta chain was obtained from a study of post-analysis software for immune sequencing data. Study findings and constraints: Batch-mates among the samples co-clustered strongly by F measure. A handful of TRBV segments (TRBV5-6, TRBV5-1 and TRBV20-1 among them) occurred more frequently in patients than in controls.

The authors incorporated unique molecular identifiers into the TCR beta cDNA libraries. TCRdb reanalysed the PCR reads using MiXCR and keeps one entry per CDR3 protein. The sample lists about 560,000 distinct CDR3 sequences, roughly 47% occurring once. A note on this clonotype: As yet, its antigen is unknown.

Germline V gene data show CDR1 as SGHAT and CDR2 as FQDESV (reference sequence). This CDR3 has 13 amino acids. Trimming took 5 bases from V and 7 from J, leaving 14 bases between them. The sequenced material came from blood. The chain combines TRBV11-1 with TRBJ1-2, with D possibly TRBD1 on 5 matching bases. The source is a girl aged 5-17 years with multiple sclerosis. CDR3 nucleotides: TGTGCCAGCAGCCCAGGGCCCAGAGGTGGCTACACCTTC. This encodes CASSPGPRGGYTF.